One sample yielded the 23 T cell receptor beta chains listed below, sequenced in a study of OX40 agonist ivuxolimab in advanced cancers. Clones were sequenced by immunoSEQ multiplex PCR, and TCRdb holds only the in-frame ones, with some missing. Seen here are about 37,000 clones, more than 85% observed once, and the top ten hold around 20%. The starting material was CD4+ or CD8+ T cells sorted from blood, obtained in a trial of the OX40 agonist ivuxolimab. These receptors were collected from an adult with an advanced solid tumor such as melanoma, head and neck, liver or kidney cancer.

The rearrangement uses TRBV30 and TRBJ1-1; a possible D gene is TRBD1 (6 bases). Germline lookup yields CDR1 GTSNPN and CDR2 SVGIG (reference sequence). The V gene lost 4 bases and the J gene lost 5 bases, with 14 bases spanning the gap. CDR3 length: 13 residues. CDR3 nucleotide sequence: TGTGCCTGGACCGAGGACAGTAGGACTGAAGCTTTCTTT. Its protein product is CAWTEDSRTEAFF.

This sequence joins TRBV7-2 and TRBJ1-1; 7 bases align to TRBD1. The CDR3 has 15 amino acids. In germline, CDR1 is SGHTA, CDR2 FQGNSA. After removal of 6 bases from V and 4 bases from J, the junction contained 11 bases not matched to a gene. CDR3 nucleotides: TGTGCCAGCAGGCACCCTAAAACAGGGGCCACTGAAGCTTTCTTT. Residues: CASRHPKTGATEAFF.

The CDR3 coding sequence is TGTGCCAGCAGCCCGGACGGAGATGAAAAACTGTTTTTT. This sequence encodes CASSPDGDEKLFF. The V gene is TRBV5-6, the J gene TRBJ1-4; no clear D. The CDR3 loop spans 13 amino acids. Between the trimmed V and J ends, which lost 4 bases and 6 bases, there was a span of 10 bases. The germline gives CDR1 SGHDT, CDR2 YYEEEE.

CDR3: CASSLYSSADYEQYF. The CDR3 DNA sequence: TGTGCCAGCAGTTTATATTCTAGCGCCGATTACGAGCAGTACTTC. The chain uses TRBV27 and TRBJ2-7, with D maybe TRBD2 (6 bases). V was pared by 1 base and J by 4 bases, with 14 bases between. The CDR3 consists of 15 residues. Germline lookup yields CDR1 MNHEY and CDR2 SMNVEV (reference sequence).

This chain connects TRBV27 to TRBJ2-7; D is perhaps TRBD2 (6 bases). V was cut by 3 bases and J by 4 bases, with 10 bases left in between. The CDR3 has 13 residues. Per the germline V gene, CDR1 is MNHEY and CDR2 is SMNVEV (reference sequence). The CDR3 DNA is TGTGCCAGCAGTTTTGGGGGGAGTTACGAGCAGTACTTC. Translated: CASSFGGSYEQYF.

The rearrangement links TRBV11-3 to TRBJ2-3; 14 nucleotides match TRBD2. The V segment lost 4 bases and the J segment 2 bases; nucleotides outside the gene matches: 8. CDR1 and CDR2 (germline): SGHNT, YENEEA. The CDR3 consists of 18 residues. CDR3 sequence: CASSSTGTSGGVTDTQYF. Written as DNA, the CDR3 is TGTGCCAGCAGCTCAACCGGGACTAGCGGGGGAGTCACAGATACGCAGTATTTT.

The chain combines TRBV5-6 with TRBJ1-2, with 11 bases aligning to TRBD1. The CDR3 length is 14 residues. In germline, CDR1 is SGHDT, CDR2 YYEEEE. With 4 bases clipped from V and 5 bases from J, the junction kept 4 bases outside the gene matches. CDR3 sequence reads: CASSGGTGGYGYTF. The DNA of the CDR3 is TGTGCCAGCAGCGGAGGGACAGGGGGATATGGCTACACCTTC. Full variable domain (remainder filled in from reference TRBV5-6 and TRBJ1-2): DAGVTQSPTHLIKTRGQQVTLRCSPKSGHDTVSWYQQALGQGPQFIFQYYEEEERQRGNFPDRFSGHQFPNYSSELNVNALLLGDSALYLCASSGGTGGYGYTFGSGTRLTVV.

The CDR3 loop reads CASSVQGNTEAFF. CDR3 DNA: TGTGCCAGCAGCGTCCAGGGGAACACTGAAGCTTTCTTT. The chain has TRBV9 and TRBJ1-1; the D gene is possibly TRBD1 (5 bases). The germline gives CDR1 SGDLS, CDR2 YYNGEE. CDR3 length: 13 residues. Trimming stripped 2 bases from V and 1 base from J, with 6 bases between.

The DNA of the CDR3 is TGCGCCAGCAGCCGGACCTCAGGGTCGGATTCACCCCTCCACTTT. Translated: CASSRTSGSDSPLHF. V and J are TRBV4-1 and TRBJ1-6, with a weak D call TRBD1 (5 bases). V was pared by 4 bases and J by 8 bases, with 15 bases between. Germline V gives CDR1 MGHRA, CDR2 YSYEKL. The CDR3 loop spans 15 amino acids.

The chain combines TRBV5-4 with TRBJ1-2; 11 positions match TRBD1. J lost 2 bases, V lost 2 bases, and 2 bases had no gene match. Per germline, CDR1 SGHNT and CDR2 YYREEE (reference sequence). The CDR3 extends over 15 amino acids. This chain's CDR3 is CASSFRDRGNYGYTF. CDR3 coding DNA: TGTGCCAGCAGCTTTAGGGACAGGGGGAACTATGGCTACACCTTC.

In its sample, this clone was seen once. CDR3 nucleotide sequence: TGTGCCAGCAGCTTAGGGTTAGGGAACAGGAACACCTACGAGCAGTACTTC. This translates into CASSLGLGNRNTYEQYF. V is TRBV13 and J is TRBJ2-7; possible D gene TRBD1, 5 bases. Germline V gene sequence: CDR1 PRHDT, CDR2 FYEKMQ (reference sequence). V shed 0 bases and J shed 2 bases, with 17 bases lying between them. The CDR3 loop spans 17 amino acids.

The rearrangement uses TRBV19 and TRBJ2-7; TRBD1 agrees at 10 bases. J was trimmed by 5 bases and V by 11 bases; bases with no gene match: 15. CDR3 length: 15 amino acids. CDR1 is LNHDA, CDR2 SQIVND, per germline (reference sequence). The CDR3 protein is CAVADPGQGIHEQYF. The CDR3 coding sequence is TGTGCCGTAGCGGATCCGGGACAGGGGATCCACGAGCAGTACTTC. The whole variable domain, remainder taken from reference TRBV19 and TRBJ2-7, is DGGITQSPKYLFRKEGQNVTLSCEQNLNHDAMYWYRQDPGQGLRLIYYSQIVNDFQKGDIAEGYSVSREKKESFPLTVTSAQKNPTAFYLCAVADPGQGIHEQYFGPGTRLTVT.

The chain joins TRBV5-1 to TRBJ1-2, with 7 bases fitting TRBD1. The CDR3 covers 17 residues. Germline loops: CDR1 SGHRS, CDR2 YFSETQ. Trimming removed 0 bases from V and 5 bases from J; junction bases left unmatched: 13. CDR3 loop: CASSLAATGTDLYGYTF. The CDR3 DNA sequence: TGCGCCAGCAGCTTGGCCGCTACAGGGACAGACCTTTATGGCTACACCTTC.

This chain uses TRBV6-5 with TRBJ1-2, with unresolved D. The germline V gene encodes CDR1 MNHEY and CDR2 SVGAGI. The CDR3 loop spans 15 amino acids. With 0 bases removed from V and 3 bases from J, the gap between germline ends came to 11 bases. CDR3 DNA sequence: TGTGCCAGCAGTTACTCGAGCGTTAGGGACTATGGCTACACCTTC. Its protein is CASSYSSVRDYGYTF.

The chain couples TRBV5-6 to TRBJ2-3; 9 positions match TRBD2. The germline CDR1 and CDR2 sequences are SGHDT and YYEEEE. This CDR3 is 17 amino acids long. Trimming took 1 base from V and 1 from J; bases not matched to a gene: 7. In nucleotides, the CDR3 is TGTGCCAGCAGCTTGACGACTAGCGGTACCGGCACAGATACGCAGTATTTT. Its translation: CASSLTTSGTGTDTQYF.

The J gene is TRBJ1-4, the V gene TRBV19; TRBD1 might be the D (6 bases). Germline V gene sequence: CDR1 LNHDA, CDR2 SQIVND (reference sequence). V lost 5 bases and J lost 8, with 12 bases in between. This CDR3 is 13 amino acids long. As DNA, the CDR3 is TGTGCCAGTAGTTTAGGGGGTCTGGAAAAACTGTTTTTT. Protein: CASSLGGLEKLFF. Complete variable domain (other parts from reference TRBV19 and TRBJ1-4): DGGITQSPKYLFRKEGQNVTLSCEQNLNHDAMYWYRQDPGQGLRLIYYSQIVNDFQKGDIAEGYSVSREKKESFPLTVTSAQKNPTAFYLCASSLGGLEKLFFGSGTQLSVL.

This clone was recorded only once. The chain has TRBV5-6 and TRBJ1-1; D is ambiguous. The germline V gene has CDR1 SGHDT and CDR2 YYEEEE. V dropped 2 bases and J dropped 5 bases, with 7 bases sitting between them. The CDR3 loop spans 12 amino acids. This CDR3 reads CASSLGRTEAFF. Here the CDR3 DNA reads TGTGCCAGCAGCTTAGGTCGGACTGAAGCTTTCTTT. Full variable domain (rest looked up from reference TRBV5-6 and TRBJ1-1): DAGVTQSPTHLIKTRGQQVTLRCSPKSGHDTVSWYQQALGQGPQFIFQYYEEEERQRGNFPDRFSGHQFPNYSSELNVNALLLGDSALYLCASSLGRTEAFFGQGTRLTVV.

This chain connects TRBV7-9 to TRBJ1-1, with TRBD1 as a possible D gene (5 bases). Trimming removed 5 bases from V and 5 bases from J, with 9 bases in between. Looked up from germline, CDR1 is SEHNR and CDR2 is FQNEAQ (reference sequence). The CDR3 contains 12 residues. CDR3 amino acids: CASSPQGTEAFF. The CDR3 region has the DNA TGTGCCAGCAGCCCCCAGGGTACTGAAGCTTTCTTT.

This chain links TRBV7-6 with TRBJ1-1; the D is unclear. This CDR3 is 13 amino acids long. V dropped 3 bases and J dropped 3 bases, with 8 bases sitting between them. In germline, CDR1 is SGHVS, CDR2 FNYEAQ. DNA of the CDR3: TGTGCCAGCAGCTTCGGGGATTACACTGAAGCTTTCTTT. Protein sequence: CASSFGDYTEAFF.

This clone is categorized as large. The V and J genes are TRBV7-9 and TRBJ2-7; 12 nucleotides line up with TRBD1. The CDR3 covers 15 residues. From germline, CDR1 is SEHNR and CDR2 FQNEAQ (reference sequence). With V trimmed by 1 base and J by 7 bases, 5 bases remained unmatched. CDR3 nucleotides: TGTGCCAGCAGCTTAGGGGACAGGGGGCGTAAAGAGCAGTACTTC. It yields the protein CASSLGDRGRKEQYF.

The genes are TRBV30 and TRBJ2-2; D is undetermined. Germline CDR1 GTSNPN, CDR2 SVGIG (reference sequence). The length of the CDR3 is 11 residues. V was shortened by 3 bases and J by 6 bases, with 5 bases between the two germline ends. CDR3 sequence (DNA): TGTGCCTGGAGCCCCCCCGGGGAGCTGTTTTTT. The encoded protein is CAWSPPGELFF.

The chain carries TRBV27 and TRBJ1-2; D may be TRBD1 (5 bases). V was pared by 0 bases and J by 2 bases, with 10 bases between. This CDR3 region has 15 residues. Per germline, CDR1 MNHEY and CDR2 SMNVEV (reference sequence). The CDR3 sequence: CASSLSGGANYGYTF. CDR3 nucleotides: TGTGCCAGCAGTTTATCTGGGGGAGCGAACTATGGCTACACCTTC.

The chain recombines TRBV29-1 with TRBJ1-1, with D unresolved. The CDR3 length is 13 residues. Germline CDR1 and CDR2: SQVTM and ANQGSEA. V dropped 4 bases and J dropped 4 bases, with 13 bases sitting between them. The chain's CDR3 is CSVVREERTEAFF. CDR3 coding DNA: TGCAGCGTTGTGCGGGAGGAACGCACTGAAGCTTTCTTT.